This T cell receptor beta chain was recorded in a study of T cells after posttransplantation cyclophosphamide. Sequencing used immunoSEQ multiplex PCR; TCRdb keeps in-frame clones, though not all of them. Recorded here are roughly 41,000 clones, none singletons. Peripheral blood was collected from the related graft donor on the marrow donation day. As regards this clone: What it binds is not known.

Germline assignment: CDR1 MGHDK and CDR2 SYGVNS. With 4 bases clipped from V and 5 bases from J, the junction kept 8 bases outside the gene matches. The CDR3 totals 15 residues. General observations from the study: Tissue-infiltrating T cells from skin or gut overlapped little with blood T cells. TRB clonality was highly associated with recipient CMV seropositivity and reactivation.

Input material: PBMCs. The sequence derives from a man aged 25-45 years in good health and a related stem cell transplant donor. The rearrangement joins TRBV25-1 to TRBJ2-1; TRBD1 aligns across 7 bases. The CDR3, as DNA: TGTGCCAGCAGTGGGACAGGTTCTCTCCACAATGAGCAGTTCTTC. This sequence encodes CASSGTGSLHNEQFF.